This TCR beta chain was retrieved from a study of shared clonotypes between healthy human individuals. Findings and limits, study-wide: Incomplete sequencing of sorted subsets was indicated by rarefaction despite large depth. It was anticipated that sequencing depth would influence how many clonotypes donors shared.

Concerning this clone itself: Its antigen remains unknown.

With 8 bases removed from V and 3 bases from J, the gap between germline ends came to 11 bases. Germline assignment: CDR1 MNHEY and CDR2 SVGAGI. The CDR3 loop spans 12 amino acids. Researchers divided each subset's genomic DNA evenly across several immunoSEQ plates. Method: immunoSEQ multiplex PCR; TCRdb's copy keeps in-frame clones and lacks some. Of 1.5 million to 2.5 million clones detected, about 95% appear once; the ten largest clones hold around 1.2%. Naive CD8 cells, CD45RO-negative and positively selected for CCR7, excluded terminally differentiated effector memory CD45RA+ cells. The receptor was derived from a man aged 18-30 years in good health. The genes are TRBV6-5 and TRBJ2-7; D call uncertain. The source material was naive CD8+ T cells sorted from blood. CDR3 nucleotides: TGTGCCAGCGGCGAGTTCTTCTACGAGCAGTACTTC. Translating gives CASGEFFYEQYF.